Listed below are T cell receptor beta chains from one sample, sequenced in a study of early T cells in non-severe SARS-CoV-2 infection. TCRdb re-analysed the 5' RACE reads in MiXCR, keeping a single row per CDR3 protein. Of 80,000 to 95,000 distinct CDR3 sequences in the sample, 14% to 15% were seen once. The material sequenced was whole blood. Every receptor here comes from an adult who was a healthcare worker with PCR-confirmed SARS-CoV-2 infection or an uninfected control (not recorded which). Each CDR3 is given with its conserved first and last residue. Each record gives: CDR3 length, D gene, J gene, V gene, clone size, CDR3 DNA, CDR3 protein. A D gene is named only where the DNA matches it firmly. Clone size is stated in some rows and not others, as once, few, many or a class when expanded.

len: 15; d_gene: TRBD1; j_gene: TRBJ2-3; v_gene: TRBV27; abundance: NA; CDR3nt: TGTGCCAGCAGTCCCAGACAGGGACACACAGATACGCAGTATTTT; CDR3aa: CASSPRQGHTDTQYF
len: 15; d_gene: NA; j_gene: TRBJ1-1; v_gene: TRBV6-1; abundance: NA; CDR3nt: TGTGCCAGCAGTGTGGCCGGAACAGGGAACCCTGAAGCTTTCTTT; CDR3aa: CASSVAGTGNPEAFF
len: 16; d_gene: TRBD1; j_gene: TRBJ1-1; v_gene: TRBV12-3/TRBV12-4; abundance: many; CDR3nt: TGTGCCAGCAGTCCGGACCCGGGACAGGGGAGGACTGAAGCTTTCTTT; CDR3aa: CASSPDPGQGRTEAFF
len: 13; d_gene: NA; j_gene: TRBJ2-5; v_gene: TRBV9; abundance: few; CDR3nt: TGTGCCAGCAGCGTAGGCCTAGAAGAGACCCAGTACTTC; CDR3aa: CASSVGLEETQYF
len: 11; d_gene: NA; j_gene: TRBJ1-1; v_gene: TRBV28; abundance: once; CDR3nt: TGTGCCACCACCAGGGGTACTGAAGCTTTCTTT; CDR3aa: CATTRGTEAFF
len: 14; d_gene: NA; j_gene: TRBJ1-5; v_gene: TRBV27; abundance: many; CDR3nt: TGTGCCAGCAGTTTACGGGCCCAGGGTCAGCCCCAGCATTTT; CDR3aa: CASSLRAQGQPQHF
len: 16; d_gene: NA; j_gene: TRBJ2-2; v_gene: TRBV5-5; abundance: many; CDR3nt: TGTGCCAGCAGCTTGACCCCTAAGGGGCGGGTCGGGGAGCTGTTTTTT; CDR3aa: CASSLTPKGRVGELFF
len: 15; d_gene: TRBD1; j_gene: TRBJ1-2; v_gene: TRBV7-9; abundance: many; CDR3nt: TGTGCCAGCAGCAGCCCCCAGGGGGCTAACTATGGCTACACCTTC; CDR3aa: CASSSPQGANYGYTF
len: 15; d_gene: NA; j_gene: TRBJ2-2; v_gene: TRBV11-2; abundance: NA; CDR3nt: TGTGCCAGCAGCCTGAGGACAGCCTTTTTCGGGGAGCTGTTTTTT; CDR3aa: CASSLRTAFFGELFF
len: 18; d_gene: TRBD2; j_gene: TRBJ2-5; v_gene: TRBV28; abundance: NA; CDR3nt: TGTGCCAGCAGTCGGAAACTACTAGCGGGGGGCTACCAAGAGACCCAGTACTTC; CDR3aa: CASSRKLLAGGYQETQYF
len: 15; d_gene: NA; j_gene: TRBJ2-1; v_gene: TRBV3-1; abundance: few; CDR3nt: TGTGCCAGCAGCCAAGATGCGCGGGCATACAATGAGCAGTTCTTC; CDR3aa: CASSQDARAYNEQFF
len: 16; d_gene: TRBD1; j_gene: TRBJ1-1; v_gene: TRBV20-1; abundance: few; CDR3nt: TGCAGTGCACCGACAGGGGGCGGTTTTATGAACACTGAAGCTTTCTTT; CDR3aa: CSAPTGGGFMNTEAFF
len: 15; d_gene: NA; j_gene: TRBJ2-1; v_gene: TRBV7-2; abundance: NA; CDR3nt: TGTGCCAGCAGCTTAGAACCGGGGCCTTACAATGAGCAGTTCTTC; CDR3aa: CASSLEPGPYNEQFF
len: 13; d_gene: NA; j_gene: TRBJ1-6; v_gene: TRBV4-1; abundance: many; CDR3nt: TGCGCCAGCAGCCAGTCCGATCATTCACCCCTCCACTTT; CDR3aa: CASSQSDHSPLHF
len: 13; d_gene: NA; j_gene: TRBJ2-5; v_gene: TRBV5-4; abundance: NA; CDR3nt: TGTGCCAGCAGCTTTTATACAGGGGAGACCCAGTACTTC; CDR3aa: CASSFYTGETQYF
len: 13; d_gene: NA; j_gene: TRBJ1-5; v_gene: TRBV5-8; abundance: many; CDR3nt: TGTGCCAGCAGCTTTCATCCAGATCAGCCCCAGCATTTT; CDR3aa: CASSFHPDQPQHF
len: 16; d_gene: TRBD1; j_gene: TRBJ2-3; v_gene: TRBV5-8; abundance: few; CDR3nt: TGTGCCAGCAGCCCGGGGGACAGGGGGCGTCCAGATACGCAGTATTTT; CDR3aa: CASSPGDRGRPDTQYF
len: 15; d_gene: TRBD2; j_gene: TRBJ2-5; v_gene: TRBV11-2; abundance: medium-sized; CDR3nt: TGTGCCAGCAGCCCCGGGGAGGGGTCAGAAGAGACCCAGTACTTC; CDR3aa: CASSPGEGSEETQYF
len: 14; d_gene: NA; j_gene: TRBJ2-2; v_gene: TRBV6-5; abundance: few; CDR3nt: TGTGCCAGCACTAGGACTACGAACACCGGGGAGCTGTTTTTT; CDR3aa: CASTRTTNTGELFF
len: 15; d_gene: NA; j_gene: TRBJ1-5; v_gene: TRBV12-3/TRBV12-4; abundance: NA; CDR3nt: TGTGCCAGCAGTTTACGGGACACCAGAAATCAGCCCCAGCATTTT; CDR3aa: CASSLRDTRNQPQHF
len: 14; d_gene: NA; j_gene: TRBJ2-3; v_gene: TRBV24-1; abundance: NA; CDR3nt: TGTGCCACCAGTGATATGGGTAGCACAGATACGCAGTATTTT; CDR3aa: CATSDMGSTDTQYF
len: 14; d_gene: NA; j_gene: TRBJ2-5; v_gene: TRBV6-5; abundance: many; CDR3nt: TGTGCCAGCAGTCTGGGCCGGGGAGGAGAGACCCAGTACTTC; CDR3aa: CASSLGRGGETQYF
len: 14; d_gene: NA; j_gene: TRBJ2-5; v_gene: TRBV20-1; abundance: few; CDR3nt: TGCAGTGCTAGAGATCGGGTAGGGACTGAGACCCAGTACTTC; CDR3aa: CSARDRVGTETQYF
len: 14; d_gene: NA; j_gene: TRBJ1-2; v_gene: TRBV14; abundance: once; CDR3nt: TGTGCCAACAGCCAAGAAGGGGAACGCGGTGGCTACACCTTC; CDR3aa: CANSQEGERGGYTF
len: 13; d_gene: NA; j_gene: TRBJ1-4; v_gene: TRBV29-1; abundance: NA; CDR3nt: TGCAGCGCTGGGCTTGGGGGAGATGAAAAACTGTTTTTT; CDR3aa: CSAGLGGDEKLFF
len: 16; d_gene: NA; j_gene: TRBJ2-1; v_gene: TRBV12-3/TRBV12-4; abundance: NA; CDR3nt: TGTGCCAGCAGTTTAACGCTGGACAGCTTTGGGCATGAGCAGTTCTTC; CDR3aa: CASSLTLDSFGHEQFF
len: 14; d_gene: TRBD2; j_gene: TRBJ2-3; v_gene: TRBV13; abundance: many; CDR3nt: TGTGCCAGCAGCTTACGGCTAGCGGGGGAAACACAGTATTTT; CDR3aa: CASSLRLAGETQYF
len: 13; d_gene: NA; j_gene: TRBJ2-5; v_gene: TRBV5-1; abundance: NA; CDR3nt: TGCGCCAGCAGCTTACCGGGGGTAGAGACCCAGTACTTC; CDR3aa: CASSLPGVETQYF
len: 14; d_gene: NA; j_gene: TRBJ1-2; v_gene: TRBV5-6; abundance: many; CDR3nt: TGTGCCAGCAGCTTGGACAGACTTAACTATGGCTACACCTTC; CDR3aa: CASSLDRLNYGYTF
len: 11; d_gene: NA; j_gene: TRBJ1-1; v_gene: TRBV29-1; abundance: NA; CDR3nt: TGCAGCGTCGACCAGACAGCTGAAGCTTTCTTT; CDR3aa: CSVDQTAEAFF
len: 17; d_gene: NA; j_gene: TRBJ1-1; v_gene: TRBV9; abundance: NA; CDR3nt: TGTGCCAGCAGCGGGCCGACGGGGGGGCAGCCCCACACTGAAGCTTTCTTT; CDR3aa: CASSGPTGGQPHTEAFF
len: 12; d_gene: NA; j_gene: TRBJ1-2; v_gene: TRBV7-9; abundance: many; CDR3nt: TGTGCCAGCAGCCAGGACATGTATGGCTACACCTTC; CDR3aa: CASSQDMYGYTF
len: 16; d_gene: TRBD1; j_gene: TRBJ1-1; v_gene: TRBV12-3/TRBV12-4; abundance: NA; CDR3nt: TGTGCCAGCAGTCCCGACCTTGGGACAGGGAACACTGAAGCTTTCTTT; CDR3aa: CASSPDLGTGNTEAFF
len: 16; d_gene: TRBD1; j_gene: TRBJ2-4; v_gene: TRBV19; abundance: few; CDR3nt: TGTGCCAGTAGTCCTGGACAGGGCAACGGGGTAGGCATTCAGTACTTC; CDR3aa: CASSPGQGNGVGIQYF
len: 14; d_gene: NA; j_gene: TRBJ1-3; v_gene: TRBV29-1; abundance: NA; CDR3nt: TGCAGCGTTGCTTGGGTCGACTCTGGAAACACCATATATTTT; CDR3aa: CSVAWVDSGNTIYF
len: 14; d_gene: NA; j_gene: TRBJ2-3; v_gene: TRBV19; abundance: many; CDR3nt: TGTGCCAGTAGTATAGAATCGGTCACAGATACGCAGTATTTT; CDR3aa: CASSIESVTDTQYF
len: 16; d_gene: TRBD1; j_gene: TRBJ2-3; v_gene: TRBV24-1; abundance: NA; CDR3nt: TGTGCCACCAGTGATTTCGGGACAGCTAGCACAGATACGCAGTATTTT; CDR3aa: CATSDFGTASTDTQYF
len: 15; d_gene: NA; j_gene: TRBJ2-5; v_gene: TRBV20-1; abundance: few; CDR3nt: TGCAGTGCTAGGGGTGATACAGGGTACGAAGAGACCCAGTACTTC; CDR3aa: CSARGDTGYEETQYF
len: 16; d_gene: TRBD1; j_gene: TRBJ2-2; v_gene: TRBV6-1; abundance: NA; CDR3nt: TGTGCCAGCGACCCACAGGGGGCCCACAACACCGGGGAGCTGTTTTTT; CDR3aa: CASDPQGAHNTGELFF
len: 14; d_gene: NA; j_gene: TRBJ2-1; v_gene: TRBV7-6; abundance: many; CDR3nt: TGTGCCAGCAGTTCCGGGACTCGTCACAATGAGCAGTTCTTC; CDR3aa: CASSSGTRHNEQFF
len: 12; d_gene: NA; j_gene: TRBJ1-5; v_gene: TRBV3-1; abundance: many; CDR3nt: TGTGCCAGCAGCCAAGATCCCGGGCCCCAGCATTTT; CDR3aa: CASSQDPGPQHF
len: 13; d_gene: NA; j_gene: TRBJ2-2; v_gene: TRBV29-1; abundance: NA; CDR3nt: TGCAGCGTCAAGGACGCGAACACCGGGGAGCTGTTTTTT; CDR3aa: CSVKDANTGELFF
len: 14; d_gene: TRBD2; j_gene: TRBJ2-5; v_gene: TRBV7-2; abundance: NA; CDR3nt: TGTGCCAGCAGCTTGGGGGGACTAGCTGAGACCCAGTACTTC; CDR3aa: CASSLGGLAETQYF
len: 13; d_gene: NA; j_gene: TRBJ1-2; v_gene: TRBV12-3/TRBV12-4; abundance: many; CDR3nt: TGTGCCAGCAGTGACCGGGATTTTGGGGGCTACACCTTC; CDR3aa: CASSDRDFGGYTF
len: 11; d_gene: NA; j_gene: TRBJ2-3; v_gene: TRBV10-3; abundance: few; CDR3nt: TGTGCCACTTCCAAGGGAGATACGCAGTATTTT; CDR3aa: CATSKGDTQYF
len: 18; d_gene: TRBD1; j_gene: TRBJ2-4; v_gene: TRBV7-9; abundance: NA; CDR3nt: TGTGCCAGCAGCTTATGCGTTTGGGACAGCTCGCCATCGGACATTCAGTACTTC; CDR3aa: CASSLCVWDSSPSDIQYF
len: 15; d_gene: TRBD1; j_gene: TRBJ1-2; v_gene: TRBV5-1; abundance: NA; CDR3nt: TGCGCCAGCAGCGAGGGACAGGGGAATAACTATGGCTACACCTTC; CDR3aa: CASSEGQGNNYGYTF
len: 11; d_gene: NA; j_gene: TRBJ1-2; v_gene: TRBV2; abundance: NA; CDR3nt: TGTGCCAGCAGGGGCAACTATGGCTACACCTTC; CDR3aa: CASRGNYGYTF
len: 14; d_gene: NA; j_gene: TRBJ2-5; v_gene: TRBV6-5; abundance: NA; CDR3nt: TGTGCCAGCAGTTACTCTCTAGCGACAGAGACCCAGTACTTC; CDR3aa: CASSYSLATETQYF
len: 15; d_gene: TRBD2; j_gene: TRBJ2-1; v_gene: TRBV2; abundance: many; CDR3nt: TGTGCCAGCGGTACCGGGACTAGTCTCTACAATGAGCAGTTCTTC; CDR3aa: CASGTGTSLYNEQFF
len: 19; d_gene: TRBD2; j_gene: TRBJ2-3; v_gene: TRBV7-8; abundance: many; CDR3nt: TGTGCCAGCAGCTTAGCGGATCCTTGGGCGGGGGGCGGCACAGATACGCAGTATTTT; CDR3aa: CASSLADPWAGGGTDTQYF
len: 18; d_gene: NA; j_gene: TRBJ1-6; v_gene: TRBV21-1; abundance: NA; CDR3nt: TGTGCCAGCAGCCTAAGGATGGGACGGTGCTCCTATAATACACCCCTCCACTTT; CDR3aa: CASSLRMGRCSYNTPLHF
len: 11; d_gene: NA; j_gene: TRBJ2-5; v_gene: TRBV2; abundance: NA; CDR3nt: TGTGCCAGCAGCCCCCGGACCGCCCGGTACTTC; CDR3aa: CASSPRTARYF
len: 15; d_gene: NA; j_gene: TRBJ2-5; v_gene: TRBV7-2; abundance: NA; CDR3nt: TGTGCCAGCAGCTTAGCTGGGGACCTCCAAGAGACCCAGTACTTC; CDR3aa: CASSLAGDLQETQYF